The 12 T cell receptor beta chains presented below share a single source sample, sequenced in a study of early T cells in non-severe SARS-CoV-2 infection. TCRdb used MiXCR to reprocess the 5' RACE reads, holding one entry per CDR3 protein. The table has some 30,000 distinct CDR3 sequences, roughly 5% seen once. Sequencing was performed on whole blood. The source of these receptors is an adult who was a healthcare worker with PCR-confirmed SARS-CoV-2 infection or an uninfected control (not recorded which).

This clonotype was observed many times. An end of the junction does not agree with germline; a read error may underlie this. V is TRBV7-9 and J is TRBJ2-1; a possible D gene is TRBD1 (6 bases). Germline CDR1 and CDR2: SEHNR and FQNEAQ (reference sequence). The CDR3 has 13 amino acids. The CDR3 loop is CASHRVSDNEQFF. The CDR3 DNA reads as TGTGCCAGCCACAGGGTCTCCGACAATGAGCAGTTCTTC.

This clonotype was recorded at least ten times. The chain has TRBV4-1 and TRBJ2-7; TRBD1 aligns across 10 bases. After removal of 2 bases from V and 4 bases from J, the junction contained 2 bases not matched to a gene. Germline V CDR1 and CDR2: MGHRA, YSYEKL. This CDR3 is 14 amino acids long. The CDR3 spells CASSQRTGGYEQYF. CDR3 bases: TGCGCCAGCAGCCAACGGACAGGGGGGTACGAGCAGTACTTC.

In its sample, this clonotype was seen many times. V gene TRBV18 combines with J gene TRBJ2-1, with 8 bases lining up with TRBD2. This CDR3 has 15 amino acids. The J segment lost 3 bases and the V segment lost 6 bases, leaving 7 bases of the junction unmatched. Germline V gives CDR1 KGHSH, CDR2 LQKENI. The CDR3 region has the DNA TGTGCCAGCTCTCCGAGCGGGAGCTTCTACAATGAGCAGTTCTTC. Translated: CASSPSGSFYNEQFF.

This clonotype was seen more than once but under ten times. V is TRBV6-6 and J is TRBJ2-2; TRBD2 matches at 16 bases. From germline, CDR1 is MNHNY and CDR2 SVGAGI (reference sequence). Losses at the gene ends were 6 bases for V and 4 bases for J; bases not matched to a gene: 11. This CDR3 has 19 amino acids. CDR3 in amino acids: CASSRPGLAGGQGTGELFF. CDR3 DNA: TGTGCCAGCAGCCGACCGGGACTAGCGGGAGGGCAAGGCACCGGGGAGCTGTTTTTT.

This clonotype showed up many times. The rearrangement joins TRBV18 to TRBJ1-1, with D perhaps matching TRBD1 (5 bases). Trimming took off 2 bases at V and 0 bases at J, with 10 bases between the two ends. The CDR3 length is 15 residues. Germline loops: CDR1 KGHSH, CDR2 LQKENI. CDR3 coding DNA: TGTGCCAGCTCACCAGGGTGGGGGATGAACACTGAAGCTTTCTTT. The encoded protein is CASSPGWGMNTEAFF.

This clonotype was detected ten times or more. This chain connects TRBV5-6 to TRBJ1-1, with 8 bases matching TRBD1. After removal of 0 bases from V and 0 bases from J, the junction contained 4 bases not matched to a gene. The germline V gene encodes CDR1 SGHDT and CDR2 YYEEEE. This CDR3 region has 16 residues. Here the CDR3 reads CASSLGQGSMNTEAFF. CDR3 DNA sequence: TGTGCCAGCAGCTTGGGACAGGGGTCCATGAACACTGAAGCTTTCTTT.

This clonotype was counted many times. This rearrangement joins TRBV10-3 to TRBJ2-3; D perhaps matches TRBD2 (6 bases). The germline V gene has CDR1 ENHRY and CDR2 SYGVKD. V was cut by 5 bases and J by 3 bases, with 12 bases left in between. This CDR3 is 14 amino acids long. CDR3 in DNA: TGTGCCATCAGTCCGGGGCGGGGAACAGATACGCAGTATTTT. This codes for CAISPGRGTDTQYF.

This clonotype was picked up many times. The rearrangement links TRBV20-1 to TRBJ2-7; TRBD2 matches 8 bases. V shed 6 bases and J 6 bases; nucleotides not matched to a gene: 16. Germline V CDR1 and CDR2: DFQATT, SNEGSKA (reference sequence). This CDR3 comprises 15 residues. CDR3 protein: CSAKRVSAGVGEQYF. The CDR3 DNA is TGCAGTGCCAAAAGAGTATCAGCGGGAGTAGGCGAGCAGTACTTC.

This clonotype was recorded at least ten times. The chain carries TRBV3-1 and TRBJ2-1, with 10 bases matching TRBD2. The CDR3 is made up of 15 amino acids. From germline, CDR1 is LGHDT and CDR2 YNNKEL (reference sequence). After removal of 2 bases from V and 8 bases from J, the junction contained 6 bases not matched to a gene. This CDR3 reads CASSQIAGGVDEQFF. The CDR3, as DNA: TGTGCCAGCAGCCAAATAGCGGGAGGCGTGGATGAGCAGTTCTTC.

This clonotype has at least ten counts. This chain joins TRBV24-1 and TRBJ2-1, with D perhaps matching TRBD2 (6 bases). There are 15 residues in the CDR3. Trimming removed 7 bases at V and 0 bases at J, with 12 bases between. The germline V gene encodes CDR1 KGHDR and CDR2 SFDVKD. The CDR3 protein is CATSAQEGSYNEQFF. The CDR3 nucleotides are TGTGCCACCAGCGCTCAGGAGGGCTCCTACAATGAGCAGTTCTTC.

This clonotype was seen ten or more times. The chain carries TRBV20-1 and TRBJ1-5; TRBD1 matches 11 bases. The V gene's germline CDR1 is DFQATT and CDR2 SNEGSKA (reference sequence). The V gene end was trimmed by 2 bases and the J gene end by 7 bases; junction bases not matched to a gene: 10. This CDR3 has 16 residues. This CDR3 reads CSARHLGTGGSQPQHF. In nucleotides, the CDR3 is TGCAGTGCTAGACACCTCGGGACAGGGGGAAGCCAGCCCCAGCATTTT.

The chain joins TRBV7-8 to TRBJ1-1; no clear D gene. V lost 2 bases, J lost 0 bases, and 16 bases lay in between. The V gene's germline CDR1 is SGHVS and CDR2 FQNEAQ. This CDR3 comprises 17 residues. CDR3 bases: TGTGCCAGCAGCTTATTAGGTCGGGCTCTCGTGAACACTGAAGCTTTCTTT. Amino acids: CASSLLGRALVNTEAFF.